This T cell receptor beta chain was obtained from a study of CD8+CD57+ T cells in acquired aplastic anemia. Across the study: Sorted CD4+ and CD8+ cell DNA averaged roughly 3.2 ug.

This clonotype was picked up many times. Patients sequenced had flow cytometry evidence of CD8+CD57+ cell expansion. Genomic DNA was employed as the template in profiling TCR beta VDJ and CDR3. A single record per CDR3 protein comes from TCRdb applying MiXCR to the reads. The sample comprises over 150,000 distinct CDR3 sequences, 48% of which are singletons, and 10% to 15% rests with the top ten. V shed 4 bases and J 5 bases; nucleotides not matched to a gene: 4. The germline V gene encodes CDR1 SGHNT and CDR2 YYREEE (reference sequence). The CDR3 has 15 residues. The V call is TRBV5-4, the J call TRBJ1-6; 9 nucleotides match TRBD1. What was sequenced was sorted CD4+, CD8+, or CD8+CD57+ T cells (not recorded which) from PBMCs. This TCR derives from a human donor with aplastic anemia. CDR3 sequence (DNA): TGTGCCAGCAGCAGTAACAGGGGGCATAATTCACCCCTCCACTTT. Protein sequence: CASSSNRGHNSPLHF.